This entry lists 23 T cell receptor beta chains sequenced from one sample in a study of cytomegalovirus exposure and HLA in healthy donors (dated by TCRdb to between 2016 and 2019). The library was produced with the immunoSEQ multiplex PCR assay. A mixture of 60 forward primers for TCR Vbeta segments and 13 reverse primers for TCR Jbeta segments was used in the multiplex PCR. The clones in this table, taken by TCRdb from immuneACCESS, are in-frame only. Not every clone is retained; where verified, under half of the shortfall comes from an unresolved V gene, and the cause of the rest is unknown. The sample table records about 140,000 clones; approximately 80% of these occur just once. Of the sample, about 10% is held by the ten largest clones. Specimen: PBMCs. The receptors shown here come from a woman aged 45-65 years in good health and CMV-seropositive.

The chain carries TRBV5-1 and TRBJ2-6; D call uncertain. CDR3 length: 13 residues. Trimming shortened V by 7 bases and J by 2 bases, and 7 bases separated the two germline ends. Germline V gives CDR1 SGHRS, CDR2 YFSETQ. For the CDR3, the DNA is TGCGCCAGCTTTGAGGCTGGGGCCAACGTCCTGACTTTC. Encoded protein: CASFEAGANVLTF.

This chain joins TRBV20-1 and TRBJ2-5; tentative D call: TRBD2 (6 bases). V shed 6 bases and J shed 7 bases, with 12 bases lying between them. The CDR3 is made up of 11 amino acids. The germline V gene encodes CDR1 DFQATT and CDR2 SNEGSKA (reference sequence). The CDR3 region has the DNA TGCAGTGCCCCCCTGGGGGGGACCCAGTACTTC. It specifies CSAPLGGTQYF.

This chain links TRBV2 with TRBJ1-2; 8 positions match TRBD1. V gave up 5 bases and J gave up 8 bases; unmatched junction bases: 10. The length of the CDR3 is 14 residues. Germline V lookup: CDR1 SNHLY, CDR2 FYNNEI. The CDR3 DNA is TGTGCCAGCAGTTCCGGACAGGGCCAAGGGGGCTACACCTTC. This sequence encodes CASSSGQGQGGYTF.

This sequence joins TRBV9 and TRBJ1-3; D call uncertain. V gave up 0 bases and J gave up 10 bases, with 11 bases separating them. CDR3 size: 13 residues. The germline V gene has CDR1 SGDLS and CDR2 YYNGEE. Here the CDR3 DNA reads TGTGCCAGCAGCGTAGCGCCCCCGAGTACCATATATTTT. This translates into CASSVAPPSTIYF.

The gene calls are TRBV5-1 and TRBJ2-7, with 9 bases that match TRBD1. CDR1 is SGHRS and CDR2 is YFSETQ in the germline V gene. V was pared by 3 bases and J by 6 bases, with 7 bases of the junction left unmatched. There are 14 residues in the CDR3. CDR3 sequence reads: CASSWDRDRSEQYF. The CDR3 DNA sequence: TGCGCCAGCAGCTGGGACAGGGACAGGTCCGAGCAGTACTTC.

J is TRBJ1-5 and V is TRBV7-2, with D hard to call. CDR1 and CDR2 (germline): SGHTA, FQGNSA. Trimming took off 1 base at V and 3 bases at J, with 13 bases between the two ends. This CDR3 has 16 residues. CDR3 sequence reads: CASSLGIGRNNQPQHF. CDR3 DNA: TGTGCCAGCAGCTTAGGGATAGGGAGAAACAATCAGCCCCAGCATTTT.

This chain uses TRBV6-5 with TRBJ2-5, with D maybe TRBD1 (7 bases). The germline CDR1 and CDR2 sequences are MNHEY and SVGAGI. CDR3 length: 15 residues. V was shortened by 6 bases and J by 5 bases, with 19 bases between the two germline ends. CDR3 region: CASSTTGVGGETQYF. DNA for the CDR3: TGTGCCAGCAGCACCACAGGGGTCGGAGGGGAGACCCAGTACTTC.

The chain carries TRBV27 and TRBJ1-2, with 10 bases that match TRBD1. V dropped 5 bases and J dropped 7; count of bases not matched to a gene: 13. This CDR3 comprises 16 residues. CDR1 is MNHEY, CDR2 SMNVEV, per germline (reference sequence). The CDR3 loop is CASSEIRDRGIRGYTF. The CDR3 coding sequence is TGTGCCAGCAGTGAGATCCGGGACAGGGGAATTCGTGGCTACACCTTC.

This clone was found a few times. The chain has TRBV19 and TRBJ2-5, with D perhaps matching TRBD1 (6 bases). This CDR3 has 15 amino acids. Trimming stripped 4 bases from V and 5 bases from J, with 17 bases between. Germline values: CDR1 LNHDA, CDR2 SQIVND (reference sequence). The CDR3 coding sequence is TGTGCCAGTAGTACGGACTCCCCAGGGGCGGAGACCCAGTACTTC. It is translated as CASSTDSPGAETQYF.

The chain links TRBV4-3 to TRBJ2-5; D gene unclear. V lost 0 bases to trimming and J lost 2 bases, with 4 bases between them. Looked up from germline, CDR1 is LGHNA and CDR2 is YSLEER. The CDR3 is 13 amino acids. CDR3 DNA: TGCGCCAGCAGCCAAGACCCGCAAGAGACCCAGTACTTC. Its protein is CASSQDPQETQYF.

The chain carries TRBV11-2 and TRBJ1-1; TRBD1 might be the D (6 bases). CDR1 SGHAT and CDR2 FQNNGV come from the germline V gene. CDR3 length: 15 residues. The V and J ends lost 4 bases and 0 bases respectively, with 12 bases between them. The CDR3 DNA sequence: TGTGCCAGCAGCTCGGGAGGGGGGGTGAACACTGAAGCTTTCTTT. Residues: CASSSGGGVNTEAFF.

V and J are TRBV6-5 and TRBJ1-2; 11 bases map to TRBD1. Germline V gene lookup returns CDR1 MNHEY and CDR2 SVGAGI. Germline trimming cut 6 bases from V and 13 bases from J; bases unmatched to any gene: 10. The CDR3 loop spans 13 amino acids. CDR3 bases: TGTGCCAGCAGCCGCGGGACAGGGGGGCTAGGCACCTTC. Translated, it gives CASSRGTGGLGTF.

The chain recombines TRBV6-1 with TRBJ1-2, with D possibly TRBD1 on 6 matching bases. The germline gives CDR1 MNHNS, CDR2 SASEGT. V was trimmed by 5 bases and J by 4 bases, leaving 14 bases between them. The CDR3 consists of 14 residues. CDR3 in amino acids: CASSFRDISYGYTF. The CDR3 bases are TGTGCCAGCAGTTTCCGGGACATCTCCTATGGCTACACCTTC.

The rearrangement uses TRBV7-8 and TRBJ1-2; 7 bases match TRBD1. With 1 base clipped from V and 4 bases from J, the junction kept 6 bases outside the gene matches. The CDR3 contains 15 residues. CDR1 is SGHVS and CDR2 is FQNEAQ in the germline V gene. In nucleotides, the CDR3 is TGTGCCAGCAGCTTAGACGGGGACAGATTCTATGGCTACACCTTC. This gives the protein CASSLDGDRFYGYTF.

This chain joins TRBV7-2 and TRBJ1-1, with D hard to call. V was clipped by 5 bases and J by 5 bases, with 18 bases between them. CDR1 is SGHTA and CDR2 is FQGNSA in the germline V gene. The CDR3 is 15 amino acids. This CDR3 reads CASSTLPGGWTEAFF. In DNA, the CDR3 is TGTGCCAGCAGCACTCTCCCGGGAGGTTGGACTGAAGCTTTCTTT. Together with reference TRBV7-2 and TRBJ1-1, the CDR3 gives the full variable domain: GAGVSQSPSNKVTEKGKDVELRCDPISGHTALYWYRQSLGQGLEFLIYFQGNSAPDKSGLPSDRFSAERTGGSVSTLTIQRTQQEDSAVYLCASSTLPGGWTEAFFGQGTRLTVV.

This chain uses TRBV5-1 with TRBJ1-4, with TRBD1 matching 10 bases. J gave up 6 bases and V 6 bases, and 5 bases lay outside the gene matches. CDR1 is SGHRS and CDR2 is YFSETQ in the germline V gene. The CDR3 totals 14 residues. The CDR3 sequence: CASTPGTGDEKLFF. In nucleotides, the CDR3 is TGCGCCAGCACACCCGGGACAGGGGATGAAAAACTGTTTTTT.

The sample holds a few counts of this clone. This chain links TRBV9 with TRBJ2-3, with TRBD2 matching 9 bases. The J segment lost 0 bases and the V segment lost 1 base, leaving 6 bases of the junction unmatched. Germline-derived CDR1 and CDR2 are SGDLS and YYNGEE. This CDR3 contains 17 residues. The CDR3 region is CASSVNSGGSSTDTQYF. The CDR3 DNA reads TGTGCCAGCAGCGTAAATAGCGGGGGTTCTAGCACAGATACGCAGTATTTT.

The chain has TRBV2 and TRBJ2-7, with 7 bases identical to TRBD2. The germline CDR1 and CDR2 sequences are SNHLY and FYNNEI. The CDR3 runs to 13 residues. The CDR3 loop is CGMLTGTNYEQYF. The CDR3 DNA follows: TGTGGCATGCTGACCGGGACTAATTACGAGCAGTACTTC. Using reference TRBV2 and TRBJ2-7 for the parts outside the CDR3, the full variable domain is EPEVTQTPSHQVTQMGQEVILRCVPISNHLYFYWYRQILGQKVEFLVSFYNNEISEKSEIFDDQFSVERPDGSNFTLKIRSTKLEDSAMYFCGMLTGTNYEQYFGPGTRLTVT.

The chain employs TRBV19 and TRBJ1-1; D is perhaps TRBD1 (5 bases). V lost 8 bases and J 2 bases, leaving 12 bases between the germline ends. The germline V gene has CDR1 LNHDA and CDR2 SQIVND (reference sequence). CDR3 length: 13 residues. The CDR3, as DNA: TGTGCCAGTTGTAGGGGACTCAACACTGAAGCTTTCTTT. Protein product: CASCRGLNTEAFF. The entire variable domain, with the rest obtained from reference TRBV19 and TRBJ1-1, is as follows: DGGITQSPKYLFRKEGQNVTLSCEQNLNHDAMYWYRQDPGQGLRLIYYSQIVNDFQKGDIAEGYSVSREKKESFPLTVTSAQKNPTAFYLCASCRGLNTEAFFGQGTRLTVV.

The genes are TRBV19 and TRBJ1-5; 8 nucleotides align to TRBD1. The CDR3 spans 17 residues. The germline V gene encodes CDR1 LNHDA and CDR2 SQIVND (reference sequence). V lost 7 bases and J lost 2; bases outside the gene matches: 13. The CDR3 DNA is TGTGCCAGTACGGACAGGGCTTTAGGAGGCGGCAATCAGCCCCAGCATTTT. The encoded protein is CASTDRALGGGNQPQHF.

The chain is built from TRBV4-1 and TRBJ2-1, with 7 bases that match TRBD2. Losses at the gene ends were 4 bases for V and 6 bases for J; bases not matched to a gene: 9. The CDR3 covers 15 residues. Germline lookup yields CDR1 MGHRA and CDR2 YSYEKL. In nucleotides, the CDR3 is TGCGCCAGCAGCCCGGGGGGTATATACGTCAATGAGCAGTTCTTC. This gives the protein CASSPGGIYVNEQFF.

V gene TRBV19 combines with J gene TRBJ2-5; 8 bases match TRBD2. The CDR3 extends over 15 amino acids. Germline CDR1 and CDR2: LNHDA and SQIVND (reference sequence). Losses at the gene ends were 2 bases for V and 4 bases for J; bases not matched to a gene: 6. This chain's CDR3 is CASSILRGAGETQYF. The DNA for the CDR3 is TGTGCCAGTAGTATATTGCGGGGGGCTGGAGAGACCCAGTACTTC.

The V call is TRBV10-2, the J call TRBJ1-4, with a weak D call TRBD1 (6 bases). The germline V and J ends were trimmed by 5 bases and 8 bases, with 21 bases remaining between them. The CDR3 length is 16 residues. Germline V gene sequence: CDR1 WSHSY, CDR2 SAAADI. The CDR3 DNA reads as TGCGCCAGCAGTTTGGGAGGGGGGGGGACCTTCGAAAAACTGTTTTTT. It specifies CASSLGGGGTFEKLFF.